This T cell receptor (beta chain) was sequenced during a study of cytomegalovirus exposure and HLA in healthy donors. The CDR3 totals 14 residues. V lost 0 bases and J lost 14; bases outside the gene matches: 10. Per germline, CDR1 SGDLS and CDR2 YYNGEE. The PCR had 60 Vbeta and 13 Jbeta primers. This table comes from immunoSEQ multiplex PCR, and its TCRdb copy is limited to in-frame clones, with some not included. The sample consists of hundreds of thousands of clones, under 80% of them appearing once. A remark on this clone: Its specificity is unknown.

The study's findings and limits: TCR beta V- and J-gene trimming, according to a later analysis, was linked to a missense DCLRE1C variant. Researchers reported from a later analysis that most CMV-associated TCR beta chains appeared HLA-restricted. Three chains linked to CMV were shown in vitro to be specific for CMV antigens. When a later analysis was performed, an Asian-associated ancestry cluster reportedly had fewer N-insertions than the 666-donor mean.

V usage is TRBV9 and J usage is TRBJ2-1, with 8 bases matching TRBD1. The clonotype comes from a female donor in good health and CMV-seronegative. Sequencing was done on a sample of PBMCs. The CDR3 protein is CASSVAGDRFPKFF. CDR3 nucleotide sequence: TGTGCCAGCAGCGTAGCTGGGGACAGGTTCCCAAAGTTCTTC.